This TCR beta chain was recovered during a study of cytomegalovirus exposure and HLA in healthy donors. Study-wide points: There were some public TCRs occurring in many donors, but most TCR sequences were rare.

Though nominally healthy at sampling, donors likely had unrecorded immune exposures. Use of 60 Vbeta and 13 Jbeta primers characterized the PCR. The table came from immunoSEQ multiplex PCR; TCRdb's copy has only in-frame clones and leaves some out. The data contain about 83,000 clones, about 81% of them singletons. CDR1 and CDR2 from the germline V gene are SGDLS and YYNGEE. The CDR3 has 14 residues. Between the trimmed V and J ends, which lost 4 bases and 3 bases, there was a span of 13 bases. As for this clone: Its target is unknown.

The sequenced sample was PBMCs. The chain has TRBV9 and TRBJ1-1, with D perhaps matching TRBD1 (5 bases). The sequence was collected from a man in his 60s in good health and CMV-seronegative. The CDR3 DNA follows: TGTGCCAGCAGCACAACAGGAGGGGACACTGAAGCTTTCTTT. The encoded protein is CASSTTGGDTEAFF.